Given below is one TCR beta chain in context. Its antigen remains unknown. Here immunoSEQ multiplex PCR was the method, and the copy in TCRdb shows in-frame clones only, minus some. The sample shows about 44,000 clones, approximately 94% of them seen only once. The data belong to a study of cytomegalovirus exposure and HLA in healthy donors. Study as a whole: A subsequent analysis stated that the approximately 110 validation repertoires were run on the same platform as the roughly 670 first-cohort repertoires. Study-level results: Some TCR beta chains (roughly 160 of them) were listed as cytomegalovirus-associated.

CDR1 and CDR2 from the germline V gene are KGHSH and LQKENI. The CDR3 loop spans 16 amino acids. V lost 10 bases, J lost 1 base, and 22 bases lay in between. This sequence originates from a woman in her late teens or twenties in good health and CMV-seronegative. The genes are TRBV18 and TRBJ1-1, with no clear D. The sample consisted of PBMCs. CDR3 loop: CATGLSAASSNTEAFF. DNA for the CDR3: TGTGCCACAGGTCTTTCGGCAGCTTCCTCGAACACTGAAGCTTTCTTT.